The 7 T cell receptor beta chains listed next were all sequenced from one sample in a study of metastatic and nonmetastatic thyroid tumors. No treatment of any kind had been given to any patient before thyroid surgery. TCRdb re-analyzed the PCR reads through MiXCR. Here the sample spans tens of thousands of clones, around 17% being singletons. Sequencing used tumor tissue. These receptors originate from a female donor with papillary thyroid cancer or a benign thyroid nodule (not recorded which). Some clones in this sample may be carry-over from other donors' samples.

This clone was observed at least ten times. The chain carries TRBV6-1 and TRBJ1-2; 7 nucleotides line up with TRBD1. The V gene end was trimmed by 5 bases and the J gene end by 6 bases; junction bases not matched to a gene: 6. CDR3 size: 13 residues. CDR1 MNHNS and CDR2 SASEGT come from the germline V gene. CDR3 amino acids: CASSRQGGNGYTF. The CDR3 DNA reads as TGTGCCAGCAGTCGTCAGGGGGGCAATGGCTACACCTTC.

This clone was counted many times. The rearrangement uses TRBV6-5 and TRBJ2-2; 14 bases are a match to TRBD2. The germline CDR1 and CDR2 sequences are MNHEY and SVGAGI. With 5 bases clipped from V and 0 bases from J, the junction kept 8 bases outside the gene matches. The CDR3 consists of 19 residues. CDR3 protein: CASSPGTSGSSTNTGELFF. DNA for the CDR3: TGTGCCAGCAGTCCCGGGACTAGCGGGAGCAGTACGAACACCGGGGAGCTGTTTTTT.

This clone was seen ten or more times. V gene TRBV4-3 combines with J gene TRBJ1-2; TRBD1 is a possible D gene (5 bases). The CDR3 totals 16 residues. V was clipped by 0 bases and J by 1 base, with 12 bases between them. Germline V gene data show CDR1 as LGHNA and CDR2 as YSLEER. The chain's CDR3 is CASSQDEGPLNYGYTF. The DNA of the CDR3 is TGCGCCAGCAGCCAAGATGAGGGACCACTTAACTATGGCTACACCTTC.

This clone came up many times. The chain is built from TRBV2 and TRBJ2-5; possibly TRBD1 for D (5 bases). CDR3 length equals 13 residues. Trimming pared 4 bases from V and 2 bases from J, leaving 8 bases between. Germline assignment: CDR1 SNHLY and CDR2 FYNNEI. The CDR3 is CASSVDRQETQYF. DNA for the CDR3: TGTGCCAGCAGTGTTGACAGACAAGAGACCCAGTACTTC.

This clone was observed at least ten times. The chain has TRBV6-1 and TRBJ1-1; 7 bases match TRBD1. The length of the CDR3 is 14 residues. After removal of 6 bases from V and 0 bases from J, the junction contained 4 bases not matched to a gene. Germline CDR1 is MNHNS and CDR2 is SASEGT. CDR3 nucleotides: TGTGCCAGCAGGCGACAGGGTCTGAACACTGAAGCTTTCTTT. Translating it yields CASRRQGLNTEAFF.

This clone showed up many times. The chain recombines TRBV28 with TRBJ1-2; D unresolved. In germline, CDR1 is MDHEN, CDR2 SYDVKM. The CDR3 is 15 amino acids. Deletions cut 3 bases from V and 0 bases from J, with 11 bases between. The CDR3 protein is CASSFRSRANYGYTF. CDR3 nucleotide sequence: TGTGCCAGCAGTTTCCGGAGTAGGGCTAACTATGGCTACACCTTC.

This clone has just a few counts. This chain links TRBV6-1 with TRBJ2-7; TRBD1 matches at 9 bases. This CDR3 spans 15 amino acids. V lost 10 bases to trimming and J lost 4 bases; unmatched junction nucleotides: 14. The germline CDR1 and CDR2 sequences are MNHNS and SASEGT. CDR3 sequence (DNA): TGTGCCACTTTGCGCCTGGGACAGGGTGGTTACGAGCAGTACTTC. This gives the protein CATLRLGQGGYEQYF.